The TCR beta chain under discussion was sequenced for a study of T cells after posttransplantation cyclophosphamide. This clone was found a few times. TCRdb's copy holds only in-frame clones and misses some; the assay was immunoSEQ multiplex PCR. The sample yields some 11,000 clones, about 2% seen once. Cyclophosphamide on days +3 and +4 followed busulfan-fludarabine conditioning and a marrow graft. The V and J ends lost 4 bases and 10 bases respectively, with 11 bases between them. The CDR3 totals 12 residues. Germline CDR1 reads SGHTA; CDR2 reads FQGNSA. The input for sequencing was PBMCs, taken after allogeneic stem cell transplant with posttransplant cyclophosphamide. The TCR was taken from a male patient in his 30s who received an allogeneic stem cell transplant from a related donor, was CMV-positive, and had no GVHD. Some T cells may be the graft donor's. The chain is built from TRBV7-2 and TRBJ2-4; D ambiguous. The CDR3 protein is CASSWATPIQYF. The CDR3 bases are TGTGCCAGCAGCTGGGCAACCCCTATTCAGTACTTC.